This T cell receptor beta chain appears in the sequencing data of a study of blood T cells in healthy people across ages. Germline V lookup: CDR1 SGHRS, CDR2 YFSETQ. Trimming removed 4 bases from V and 8 bases from J; junction bases left unmatched: 7. The CDR3 is 13 residues long. There are a few counts of this clonotype. The second PCR ran roughly 6 to 11 cycles with a sample-barcoded 5' primer and J-beta primers. TCRdb re-derived calls from the 5' RACE reads in MiXCR, one entry per CDR3 protein. The profile shows roughly 1 million distinct CDR3 sequences, around 27% of them singletons. This same sample was also taken into another study, of T cells of mothers and their children.

The receptor's source is a girl under 10 years old in good health. The chain recombines TRBV5-1 with TRBJ1-2; 8 bases align to TRBD1. Specimen: blood. The CDR3 loop is CASSQGDRSGYTF. CDR3 DNA: TGCGCCAGCAGCCAAGGGGACAGGAGCGGCTACACCTTC.